These T cell receptor beta chains were read from a single sample in a study of shared clonotypes between healthy human individuals. Sequencing used immunoSEQ multiplex PCR; TCRdb keeps in-frame clones, though not all of them. This sample has roughly 1,000,000 clones, with approximately 80% found just once. The specimen was memory CD4+ T cells from PBMCs. The receptors derive from a man aged 18 to 30 in good health. Some clones in this sample may be carry-over from other donors' samples. The conserved cysteine and the conserved F or W are not part of the CDR3 here.

j_call v_call cdr3_aa
TRBJ2-7 TRBV5-1 ASSLAGQGFYEQY
TRBJ2-5 TRBV5-1 ASSFWTSQETQY
TRBJ2-4 TRBV15 ATSRDWRIQGNIQY
TRBJ2-1 TRBV5-1 ASSLGGIGVEQF
TRBJ2-4 TRBV5-6 ASSQPDHKNIQY
TRBJ2-2 TRBV9 ASSVAVLGGTGELF
TRBJ1-1 TRBV7-2 ASSFPNTEAF
TRBJ1-1 TRBV19 ASSMGPSVAF
TRBJ2-7 TRBV6-1 ASRGTSGLAYEQY
TRBJ2-3 TRBV19 ASSRWAGLDTDTQY
TRBJ1-5 TRBV5-8 ASSLGVNQPQH
TRBJ2-1 TRBV7-9 ASSLLRPSFVNEQF
TRBJ2-3 TRBV28 ASSGAVIADTQY
TRBJ2-3 TRBV11-3 ASSFAAGVGTDTQY
TRBJ2-3 TRBV5-1 ASSLPGSAPVDTQY
TRBJ2-7 TRBV4-3 ASSLEAGVYEQY
TRBJ2-7 TRBV5-1 ASNLETGGRYEQY